One TCR beta chain is described in this entry. Its antigen remains unidentified. The assay that was used to sequence DNA from cultured CD4+ T cells was the Oncomine TCR Beta short-read assay. TCRdb independently ran MiXCR on the PCR reads; one entry per CDR3 protein. The sample holds about 9,400 distinct CDR3 sequences, about 50% seen once. This sample was taken from a study of vaccination and CD4 T cells after COVID-19. Study outcomes and limitations: When vaccine-specific clones from convalescent patients were examined, 304 of 307 were spike mono-reactive.

Sample treatment: approximately 10-day PBMC culture with coronavirus spike peptide pools or control peptides (ViraFEST assay). Gathered ahead of the COVID-19 pandemic (2011-2018) were the CD4+ T cells of the unexposed donor. Under the ViraFEST approach, antigen-specific T cells were expanded with peptide pools and TCRs subsequently sequenced. Whenever cell numbers allowed, CD4+ T cells from unexposed donors were probed with SARS-CoV-2 S/N and four cold-coronavirus spikes. Trimming pared 6 bases from V and 2 bases from J, leaving 13 bases between. This CDR3 is built from 14 residues. Germline V gene lookup returns CDR1 LNHDA and CDR2 SQIVND (reference sequence).

Sequenced sample: CD4+ T cells from blood, cultured in vitro. V is TRBV19 and J is TRBJ2-5; no definite D call. This receptor was identified in a human donor in good health. The chain's CDR3 is CASRPSGAQETQYF. The CDR3 nucleotides are TGTGCCAGTAGGCCCTCCGGAGCTCAAGAGACCCAGTACTTC.